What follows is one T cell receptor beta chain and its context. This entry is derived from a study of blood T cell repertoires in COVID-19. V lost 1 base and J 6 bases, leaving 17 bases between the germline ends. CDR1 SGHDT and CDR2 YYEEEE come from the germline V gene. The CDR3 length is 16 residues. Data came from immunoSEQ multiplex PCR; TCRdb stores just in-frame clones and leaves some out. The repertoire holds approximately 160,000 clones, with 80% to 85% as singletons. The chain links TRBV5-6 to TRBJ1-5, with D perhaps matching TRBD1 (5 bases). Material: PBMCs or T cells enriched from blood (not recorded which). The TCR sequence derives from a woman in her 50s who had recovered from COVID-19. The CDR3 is CASSLQSGVGSQPQHF. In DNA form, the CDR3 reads TGTGCCAGCAGCTTGCAATCGGGGGTAGGAAGTCAGCCCCAGCATTTT.